The 21 T cell receptor beta chains given below trace back to one sample, sequenced in a study of cytomegalovirus exposure and HLA in healthy donors. PCR involved 60 Vbeta and 13 Jbeta primers. Measured with immunoSEQ multiplex PCR; TCRdb has only the in-frame clones, and not every one. The table lists 250,000 to 350,000 clones, 86% of them singletons. Sequenced: PBMCs. The receptors shown here come from a middle-aged man in good health and CMV-seropositive.

Only a few counts were recorded for this clone. The chain has TRBV5-4 and TRBJ2-7, with 10 bases lining up with TRBD2. V shed 1 base and J 2 bases; nucleotides not matched to a gene: 3. The length of the CDR3 is 15 residues. Germline V gene lookup returns CDR1 SGHNT and CDR2 YYREEE (reference sequence). The CDR3 coding sequence is TGTGCCAGCAGCTTGCGTCTAGCGGGAGCCTACGAGCAGTACTTC. Translating it yields CASSLRLAGAYEQYF.

CDR3 region: CASSDSRVERGYYGYTF. CDR3 in DNA: TGTGCCAGCAGTGACTCGCGCGTCGAGCGGGGGTACTATGGCTACACCTTC. This chain uses TRBV6-4 with TRBJ1-2; possibly TRBD1 for D (5 bases). The CDR3 spans 17 residues. V lost 0 bases and J lost 3, with 17 bases in between. Germline-derived CDR1 and CDR2 are MRHNA and SNTAGT.

The count of this clone is one. This chain joins TRBV27 and TRBJ2-6; 10 bases line up with TRBD1. This CDR3 has 16 amino acids. V lost 6 bases, J lost 4 bases, and 6 bases stayed unmatched. Germline-derived CDR1 and CDR2 are MNHEY and SMNVEV (reference sequence). The CDR3 coding sequence is TGTGCCAGCAGCATAGGGACAGGGGCCGGGGCCAACGTCCTGACTTTC. It specifies CASSIGTGAGANVLTF.

The chain uses TRBV28 and TRBJ2-7, with 7 bases aligning to TRBD1. From germline, CDR1 is MDHEN and CDR2 SYDVKM. The J segment lost 0 bases and the V segment lost 1 base, leaving 6 bases of the junction unmatched. This CDR3 is built from 16 residues. CDR3 sequence (DNA): TGTGCCAGCAGTTTATCTACGACAGGGAGCTCCTACGAGCAGTACTTC. Translated: CASSLSTTGSSYEQYF.

The rearrangement joins TRBV19 to TRBJ2-5; maybe TRBD2 (6 bases). V was trimmed by 5 bases and J by 4 bases, leaving 17 bases between them. The CDR3 loop spans 15 amino acids. CDR1 and CDR2 from the germline V gene are LNHDA and SQIVND (reference sequence). The CDR3 coding sequence is TGTGCCAGTAGTCTGGGGACTGGGAAGAGAGAGACCCAGTACTTC. Its translation is CASSLGTGKRETQYF.

The V and J genes are TRBV15 and TRBJ2-5; a weak D match, TRBD1 (5 bases). The J call is uncertain, as TRBJ2-7 better fits the DNA end. The CDR3 totals 14 residues. The V gene's germline CDR1 is LNHNV and CDR2 YYDKDF (reference sequence). The CDR3 bases are TGTGCCACCAGCAGGCAGGGAAACCCCTACGAGCAGTACTTC. It encodes CATSRQGNPYEQYF.

The rearrangement joins TRBV9 to TRBJ2-1; 7 nucleotides match TRBD1. CDR3 length: 15 residues. Looked up from germline, CDR1 is SGDLS and CDR2 is YYNGEE. The trim removed 4 bases at V and 4 bases at J, leaving 8 bases unmatched. The CDR3 spells CASSLGGAVYNEQFF. Here the CDR3 DNA reads TGTGCCAGCAGCCTAGGGGGCGCCGTATACAATGAGCAGTTCTTC.

Notes on this clone: A read error may account for a junction end that differs from germline. The chain couples TRBV7-9 to TRBJ2-7; possibly TRBD1 for D (5 bases). Germline V gene data show CDR1 as SEHNR and CDR2 as FQNEAQ (reference sequence). The CDR3 is 12 amino acids. Written as DNA, the CDR3 is TGTTCCAGCAGCTTAGTAGGGGCCGAGCAGTACTTC. Translation gives CSSSLVGAEQYF. Drawing the rest from reference TRBV7-9 and TRBJ2-7, the complete variable domain is DTGVSQNPRHKITKRGQNVTFRCDPISEHNRLYWYRQTLGQGPEFLTYFQNEAQLEKSRLLSDRFSAERPKGSFSTLEIQRTEQGDSAMYLCSSSLVGAEQYFGPGTRLTVT.

CDR3 nucleotide sequence: TGTGCCAGCAGGGACGGGTACCGGGAAAACACCGGGGAGCTGTTTTTT. It translates to CASRDGYRENTGELFF. The V call is TRBV28, the J call TRBJ2-2; tentative D call: TRBD2 (5 bases). V lost 6 bases and J 2 bases, leaving 16 bases between the germline ends. CDR1 MDHEN and CDR2 SYDVKM come from the germline V gene. The CDR3 totals 16 residues. The complete variable domain, with remaining parts taken from reference TRBV28 and TRBJ2-2, reads DVKVTQSSRYLVKRTGEKVFLECVQDMDHENMFWYRQDPGLGLRLIYFSYDVKMKEKGDIPEGYSVSREKKERFSLILESASTNQTSMYLCASRDGYRENTGELFFGEGSRLTVL.

The chain couples TRBV5-1 to TRBJ1-2, with 10 bases fitting TRBD1. Germline V gene sequence: CDR1 SGHRS, CDR2 YFSETQ. The CDR3 has 14 residues. V lost 2 bases and J lost 6; bases outside the gene matches: 4. CDR3 loop: CASSLGTGVNGYTF. CDR3 DNA: TGCGCCAGCAGCTTAGGGACAGGGGTGAATGGCTACACCTTC.

The chain couples TRBV30 to TRBJ1-2, with D possibly being TRBD1 (5 bases). The CDR3 loop spans 15 amino acids. V was pared by 2 bases and J by 0 bases, with 13 bases between. The germline gives CDR1 GTSNPN, CDR2 SVGIG (reference sequence). The CDR3 reads CAWSLGGIPNYGYTF. CDR3 nucleotides: TGTGCCTGGAGTTTGGGGGGGATACCTAACTATGGCTACACCTTC. Based on the CDR3 plus reference TRBV30 and TRBJ1-2, the full variable domain is SQTIHQWPATLVQPVGSPLSLECTVEGTSNPNLYWYRQAAGRGLQLLFYSVGIGQISSEVPQNLSASRPQDRQFILSSKKLLLSDSGFYLCAWSLGGIPNYGYTFGSGTRLTVV.

The chain has TRBV4-3 and TRBJ2-7, with a possible D match to TRBD1 (5 bases). Trimming stripped 1 base from V and 1 base from J, with 11 bases between. The CDR3 spans 15 residues. Germline V gene lookup returns CDR1 LGHNA and CDR2 YSLEER. The chain's CDR3 is CASSQGIQGSYEQYF. The CDR3 DNA sequence: TGCGCCAGCAGCCAAGGAATCCAGGGTTCCTACGAGCAGTACTTC.

The V call is TRBV7-3, the J call TRBJ2-3, with TRBD2 matching over 14 bases. The CDR3 extends over 19 amino acids. The junction had 12 bases not matched to a gene; V was cut back by 1 base and J by 6 bases. Germline assignment: CDR1 SGHTA and CDR2 FQGTGA. CDR3 in DNA: TGTGCCAGCAGCTTAAACCCCCTTCGACTAGCGGGAGGGCTGGATACGCAGTATTTT. Translating it yields CASSLNPLRLAGGLDTQYF. The entire variable domain, with the rest obtained from reference TRBV7-3 and TRBJ2-3, is as follows: GAGVSQTPSNKVTEKGKYVELRCDPISGHTALYWYRQSLGQGPEFLIYFQGTGAADDSGLPNDRFFAVRPEGSVSTLKIQRTERGDSAVYLCASSLNPLRLAGGLDTQYFGPGTRLTVL.

To note about this clone: A junction boundary mismatches the germline segment, possibly from a read error. This chain joins TRBV5-6 and TRBJ2-7; 8 positions match TRBD1. Germline CDR1 and CDR2: SGHDT and YYEEEE. This CDR3 comprises 12 residues. The CDR3 loop is CASSLAGTGHLF. For the CDR3, the DNA is TGTGCCAGCAGCTTGGCTGGGACAGGTCACCTCTTC.

Of note for this clone: At the DNA level, this CDR3 is encoded by other sequences in the same sample as well. This rearrangement joins TRBV15 to TRBJ2-2; 15 bases line up with TRBD2. The CDR3 is made up of 19 amino acids. Germline lookup yields CDR1 LNHNV and CDR2 YYDKDF (reference sequence). With V trimmed by 5 bases and J by 3 bases, 10 bases remained unmatched. For the CDR3, the DNA is TGTGCCACCAGCGGATCCGGGACTAGCGGGAGGCCCGACACCGGGGAGCTGTTTTTT. Its translation: CATSGSGTSGRPDTGELFF.

The chain uses TRBV29-1 and TRBJ1-1, with 9 bases matching TRBD1. V shed 7 bases and J 3 bases; nucleotides not matched to a gene: 6. This CDR3 spans 13 amino acids. Germline CDR1 is SQVTM and CDR2 is ANQGSEA. CDR3 coding DNA: TGCAGCGGCGGACAGGGGCGAGACACTGAAGCTTTCTTT. Amino acids: CSGGQGRDTEAFF.

The chain uses TRBV27 and TRBJ2-7; weak D call: TRBD2 (6 bases). Per the germline V gene, CDR1 is MNHEY and CDR2 is SMNVEV (reference sequence). Trimming pared 5 bases from V and 6 bases from J, leaving 20 bases between. The CDR3 is made up of 15 amino acids. Here the CDR3 reads CASSPNSRPGGEQYF. The CDR3 DNA follows: TGTGCCAGCAGTCCCAATAGTCGGCCCGGGGGCGAGCAGTACTTC.

The rearrangement links TRBV4-1 to TRBJ2-7, with D tentatively TRBD1 (5 bases). The germline V and J ends were trimmed by 4 bases and 4 bases, with 17 bases remaining between them. CDR3 length: 15 residues. Germline assignment: CDR1 MGHRA and CDR2 YSYEKL. CDR3 in amino acids: CASSPSVTGVYEQYF. CDR3 DNA sequence: TGCGCCAGCAGCCCTTCGGTAACAGGCGTTTACGAGCAGTACTTC.

The rearrangement links TRBV6-1 to TRBJ2-7, with a tentative D call TRBD1 (6 bases). Germline V gene data show CDR1 as MNHNS and CDR2 as SASEGT. The CDR3 is 15 residues long. Trimming stripped 7 bases from V and 0 bases from J, with 16 bases between. The CDR3 reads CASNRHHRDSYEQYF. The CDR3 region has the DNA TGTGCCAGCAACCGCCACCACAGGGACTCCTACGAGCAGTACTTC.

The genes are TRBV7-2 and TRBJ1-2; TRBD1 is a possible D gene (5 bases). This CDR3 contains 18 residues. CDR1 and CDR2 (germline): SGHTA, FQGNSA. Trimming left V 0 bases short and J 0 bases short, with 17 bases between. CDR3 DNA: TGTGCCAGCAGCTTAGCCCACGGTGGGGCTTGGGCTAACTATGGCTACACCTTC. This translates into CASSLAHGGAWANYGYTF.

The chain combines TRBV5-5 with TRBJ2-2; a possible D gene is TRBD1 (5 bases). CDR3 length: 16 amino acids. Germline V lookup: CDR1 SGHKS, CDR2 YYEKEE (reference sequence). Trimming stripped 4 bases from V and 7 bases from J, with 20 bases between. CDR3 protein: CASSPREGEGFGELFF. The CDR3 DNA is TGTGCCAGCAGCCCCAGAGAAGGGGAAGGGTTCGGGGAGCTGTTTTTT.